This is a list of T cell receptor beta chains from one sample in a study of T-cell memory formation after mild COVID-19. TCRdb re-derived calls from the 5' RACE reads in MiXCR, one entry per CDR3 protein. The sample lists 150,000 to 200,000 distinct CDR3 sequences, roughly 12% occurring once. Material for sequencing was PBMCs or a T cell subset sorted from them (not recorded which). The receptors here all came from a man aged 18 to 30 who had mild COVID-19 (a few samples of this study predate the infection). Cell type and time point are not known. CDR3s include the opening cysteine and the closing phenylalanine or tryptophan. A D gene is named only where the DNA matches it firmly. Size values are once, few and many counts, or a class for expanded clones, and some rows have none.

J gene	clone size	CDR3 length	D gene	V gene	CDR3 DNA	CDR3 protein
TRBJ2-2	many	15	TRBD2	TRBV2	TGTGCCAGCAGTGGCGCAGTAGCGGGGACCGGGGAGCTGTTTTTT	CASSGAVAGTGELFF
TRBJ2-1	many	15	TRBD2	TRBV20-1	TGCAGTGCTAGAGATCCCAGCGGGGCGTACAATGAGCAGTTCTTC	CSARDPSGAYNEQFF
TRBJ1-5	many	14	NA	TRBV12-3/TRBV12-4	TGTGCCAGCATCGACAGTCATAGCAATCAGCCCCAGCATTTT	CASIDSHSNQPQHF
TRBJ1-2	NA	18	TRBD1	TRBV11-1	TGTGCCAGCAGCCAACCCCGGGACAGGGTCGGACGGGACTATGGCTACACCTTC	CASSQPRDRVGRDYGYTF
TRBJ2-6	NA	14	NA	TRBV20-1	TGCAGTGCTACAGGCTCGCGGGGGGCCAACGTCCTGACTTTC	CSATGSRGANVLTF
TRBJ2-5	NA	15	NA	TRBV4-2	TGTGCCAGCAGCCAAGGATCAGCATCGTTGGAGACCCAGTACTTC	CASSQGSASLETQYF
TRBJ1-1	few	11	NA	TRBV2	TGTGCCAGCAGTTACGACAGGGAAGCTTTCTTT	CASSYDREAFF
TRBJ2-5	few	14	NA	TRBV4-2	TGTGCCAGCAGCCAGGACGTCGTTCAAGAGACCCAGTACTTC	CASSQDVVQETQYF
TRBJ2-3	few	15	NA	TRBV3-1	TGTGCCAGCAGCCAAGATGTAGTACGCACAGATACGCAGTATTTT	CASSQDVVRTDTQYF
TRBJ2-3	few	10	NA	TRBV6-4	TGTGCCACCAGGGACGATACGCAGTATTTT	CATRDDTQYF
TRBJ1-2	NA	15	TRBD1	TRBV6-6	TGTGCCAGCAGTTACAGAGGACAGGGGGGTTATGGCTACACCTTC	CASSYRGQGGYGYTF
TRBJ1-2	few	14	TRBD1	TRBV4-3	TGCGCCAGCAGCTACGAGACAGGGGAATATGGCTACACCTTC	CASSYETGEYGYTF
TRBJ2-3	NA	13	NA	TRBV19	TGTGCCAGTAGTATCCGACACACAGATACGCAGTATTTT	CASSIRHTDTQYF
TRBJ2-5	NA	16	NA	TRBV5-4	TGTGCCAGCAGCTTATTGGCAGGCCCGTACCAAGAGACCCAGTACTTC	CASSLLAGPYQETQYF
TRBJ1-2	few	13	TRBD1	TRBV29-1	TGCAGCGTTGAGGGACAGGGAGTAGTTGGCTACACCTTC	CSVEGQGVVGYTF
TRBJ1-6	few	15	TRBD1	TRBV5-1	TGCGCCAGCAGCCTGAATGGACAGGGTAGTTCACCCCTCCACTTT	CASSLNGQGSSPLHF
TRBJ1-3	NA	16	NA	TRBV5-4	TGTGCCAGCAGCTTCAGGCCTCCTCAGCGGGGAAACACCATATATTTT	CASSFRPPQRGNTIYF
TRBJ2-3	NA	15	TRBD1	TRBV7-2	TGTGCCAGCAGCTTAGCAGCGACAGGGTTGGATACGCAGTATTTT	CASSLAATGLDTQYF
TRBJ1-6	NA	16	NA	TRBV7-6	TGTGCCAGCAGCCCACGTGGGAGCTCCTATAATTCACCCCTCCACTTT	CASSPRGSSYNSPLHF
TRBJ1-4	NA	16	TRBD1	TRBV12-3/TRBV12-4	TGTGCCAGCAGAACAACCGGGACAGGGCGTTTCGAAAAACTGTTTTTT	CASRTTGTGRFEKLFF
TRBJ2-7	many	14	NA	TRBV3-1	TGTGCCAGCAGCCAATGGGGTAGGACCTACGAGCAGTACTTC	CASSQWGRTYEQYF
TRBJ2-3	NA	15	TRBD1	TRBV5-1	TGCGCCAGCAGCTTCGGACAGGGGAATTTGGATACGCAGTATTTT	CASSFGQGNLDTQYF
TRBJ2-3	many	13	NA	TRBV7-6	TGTGCCAGCAGCTTAACAGGGACAGATACGCAGTATTTT	CASSLTGTDTQYF
TRBJ1-1	few	15	TRBD1	TRBV5-1	TGCGCCAGCACTACCGGGACAGGATCGAACACTGAAGCTTTCTTT	CASTTGTGSNTEAFF
TRBJ2-7	NA	13	TRBD2	TRBV20-1	TGCAGTGCCAGACTAGCGGGGGCCTACGAGCAGTACTTC	CSARLAGAYEQYF
TRBJ2-2	NA	18	TRBD2	TRBV15	TGTGCCACCAGCAGAGATACGGGGGGGATCGATAGCACCGGGGAGCTGTTTTTT	CATSRDTGGIDSTGELFF
TRBJ1-1	NA	16	NA	TRBV4-1	TGCGCCAGCAGCCACGCTTCCAGCGGCGCGGCAACTGAAGCTTTCTTT	CASSHASSGAATEAFF
TRBJ2-1	NA	18	TRBD2	TRBV20-1	TGCAGTGCCACCGGGACTAGCGGGACCCGCAGCTCCTACAATGAGCAGTTCTTC	CSATGTSGTRSSYNEQFF
TRBJ2-6	NA	18	TRBD1	TRBV4-3	TGCGCCAGCAGCCGAAGAGTGTTACAGGGGGCTGGGGCCAACGTCCTGACTTTC	CASSRRVLQGAGANVLTF
TRBJ2-3	NA	18	TRBD1	TRBV4-2	TGTGCCAGCAGCCAAGATTTCCTGGGGACAGGGGGCCCAGATACGCAGTATTTT	CASSQDFLGTGGPDTQYF
TRBJ2-5	NA	15	TRBD2	TRBV3-1	TGTGCCAGCAGCTTTCCGGGACTAGCGGGGGGCCCGAAGTACTTC	CASSFPGLAGGPKYF
TRBJ2-7	NA	13	TRBD2	TRBV2	TGTGCCGGCGCCCGGGACTATACCTACGAGCAGTACTTC	CAGARDYTYEQYF
TRBJ1-2	NA	13	TRBD1	TRBV12-3/TRBV12-4	TGTGCCAGCAACCGGGACAGGCCTTTTGGCTACACCTTC	CASNRDRPFGYTF
TRBJ1-5	NA	17	TRBD1	TRBV7-8	TGTGCCAGCAGCTTAGCCCCTGGACAGGGAGGCGGTCAGCCCCAGCATTTT	CASSLAPGQGGGQPQHF
TRBJ1-6	NA	12	NA	TRBV15	TGTGCCACCAGCCGAGACAGTTCACCCCTCCACTTT	CATSRDSSPLHF
TRBJ2-5	many	13	TRBD1	TRBV7-2	TGTGCCAGCAGTCCGGACAGGAGGGAGACCCAGTACTTC	CASSPDRRETQYF
TRBJ2-5	NA	15	TRBD2	TRBV20-1	TGCAGTGCTTGGACTAGCGGGGGTCACGGAAAGACCCAGTACTTC	CSAWTSGGHGKTQYF
TRBJ1-4	once	14	NA	TRBV11-2	TGTGCCAGCAGCTTATACGCCCGTAATGAAAAACTGTTTTTT	CASSLYARNEKLFF
TRBJ2-3	few	13	NA	TRBV23-1	TGCGCCAGCAGTCGCGCCATTACAGATACGCAGTATTTT	CASSRAITDTQYF
TRBJ2-5	few	11	NA	TRBV20-1	TGCTCCCCCGGGGGTTTGCAGACCCAGTACTTC	CSPGGLQTQYF
TRBJ1-5	few	14	NA	TRBV24-1	TGTGCCACCAGTGATGGTGGACGGAATCAGCCCCAGCATTTT	CATSDGGRNQPQHF
TRBJ2-1	many	14	TRBD2	TRBV5-1	TGCGCCAGCAGCCCCGGGACTAGTTGGAATGAGCAGTTCTTC	CASSPGTSWNEQFF
TRBJ2-7	NA	18	TRBD1	TRBV24-1	TGTGCCACCAGTGATTTGAAGGGACAGGGGCCCCCTTTGAACGAGCAGTACTTC	CATSDLKGQGPPLNEQYF
TRBJ1-4	NA	13	NA	TRBV7-9	TGTGCCAGCAGCTCCGGGACATTTGAAAAACTGTTTTTT	CASSSGTFEKLFF
TRBJ2-5	NA	15	TRBD1	TRBV2	TGTGCCAGCAGTGACAGGACAGGGGGGAGAAAGACCCAGTACTTC	CASSDRTGGRKTQYF